This T cell receptor (beta chain) was captured by sequencing in a study of blood T cell repertoires in COVID-19. Across the whole study: Specimens from acute and convalescent COVID-19 originated in the United States, Italy and Spain. The cDNA or gDNA used as material had been derived from T cells, B-cell-depleted T cells, or PBMCs.

In the original workflow: Estimation of nucleated cell counts was performed using reference gene primer amplification. Using immunoSEQ multiplex PCR, the repertoire was profiled, and TCRdb retains in-frame clones only, with some absent. The D gene and trimming were derived from the DNA, and the V and J assignments and clone size from that table. This table has approximately 120,000 clones, more than 75% appearing once. Sequences were obtained from peripheral blood. This sequence originates from a human donor in a cohort sampled during active COVID-19.

CDR3 amino acids: CASSPPGLAGIHEQYF. The CDR3 DNA is TGTGCCAGCTCACCACCGGGGCTAGCGGGCATCCACGAGCAGTACTTC. This chain uses TRBV18 with TRBJ2-7, with 8 bases aligning to TRBD2. The V segment lost 0 bases and the J segment 5 bases; nucleotides outside the gene matches: 9. The CDR3 runs to 16 residues. CDR1 and CDR2 from the germline V gene are KGHSH and LQKENI.